This T cell receptor (beta chain) is drawn from a study of T cell responses to AZD1222 COVID-19 vaccine. Study results and caveats: Two AZD1222 administrations were followed by greater Spike-specific TCR breadth and depth.

Sequencing used immunoSEQ multiplex PCR; TCRdb keeps in-frame clones, though not all of them. The sample holds around 160,000 clones; about 91% are singletons and the top ten take approximately 1.1%. A word on this clone: Its antigen is unknown.

V gave up 6 bases and J gave up 4 bases, with 15 bases separating them. Looked up from germline, CDR1 is MGHRA and CDR2 is YSYEKL. This CDR3 region has 14 residues. Sequences were derived from peripheral blood, sampled 28 days after the second AZD1222 dose. The receptor comes from an adult who received the AZD1222 COVID-19 vaccine. The chain uses TRBV4-1 and TRBJ1-1; weak D call: TRBD1 (5 bases). CDR3 region: CASRLREYGTEAFF. The CDR3 DNA sequence: TGCGCCAGCAGACTCAGGGAGTATGGCACTGAAGCTTTCTTT.